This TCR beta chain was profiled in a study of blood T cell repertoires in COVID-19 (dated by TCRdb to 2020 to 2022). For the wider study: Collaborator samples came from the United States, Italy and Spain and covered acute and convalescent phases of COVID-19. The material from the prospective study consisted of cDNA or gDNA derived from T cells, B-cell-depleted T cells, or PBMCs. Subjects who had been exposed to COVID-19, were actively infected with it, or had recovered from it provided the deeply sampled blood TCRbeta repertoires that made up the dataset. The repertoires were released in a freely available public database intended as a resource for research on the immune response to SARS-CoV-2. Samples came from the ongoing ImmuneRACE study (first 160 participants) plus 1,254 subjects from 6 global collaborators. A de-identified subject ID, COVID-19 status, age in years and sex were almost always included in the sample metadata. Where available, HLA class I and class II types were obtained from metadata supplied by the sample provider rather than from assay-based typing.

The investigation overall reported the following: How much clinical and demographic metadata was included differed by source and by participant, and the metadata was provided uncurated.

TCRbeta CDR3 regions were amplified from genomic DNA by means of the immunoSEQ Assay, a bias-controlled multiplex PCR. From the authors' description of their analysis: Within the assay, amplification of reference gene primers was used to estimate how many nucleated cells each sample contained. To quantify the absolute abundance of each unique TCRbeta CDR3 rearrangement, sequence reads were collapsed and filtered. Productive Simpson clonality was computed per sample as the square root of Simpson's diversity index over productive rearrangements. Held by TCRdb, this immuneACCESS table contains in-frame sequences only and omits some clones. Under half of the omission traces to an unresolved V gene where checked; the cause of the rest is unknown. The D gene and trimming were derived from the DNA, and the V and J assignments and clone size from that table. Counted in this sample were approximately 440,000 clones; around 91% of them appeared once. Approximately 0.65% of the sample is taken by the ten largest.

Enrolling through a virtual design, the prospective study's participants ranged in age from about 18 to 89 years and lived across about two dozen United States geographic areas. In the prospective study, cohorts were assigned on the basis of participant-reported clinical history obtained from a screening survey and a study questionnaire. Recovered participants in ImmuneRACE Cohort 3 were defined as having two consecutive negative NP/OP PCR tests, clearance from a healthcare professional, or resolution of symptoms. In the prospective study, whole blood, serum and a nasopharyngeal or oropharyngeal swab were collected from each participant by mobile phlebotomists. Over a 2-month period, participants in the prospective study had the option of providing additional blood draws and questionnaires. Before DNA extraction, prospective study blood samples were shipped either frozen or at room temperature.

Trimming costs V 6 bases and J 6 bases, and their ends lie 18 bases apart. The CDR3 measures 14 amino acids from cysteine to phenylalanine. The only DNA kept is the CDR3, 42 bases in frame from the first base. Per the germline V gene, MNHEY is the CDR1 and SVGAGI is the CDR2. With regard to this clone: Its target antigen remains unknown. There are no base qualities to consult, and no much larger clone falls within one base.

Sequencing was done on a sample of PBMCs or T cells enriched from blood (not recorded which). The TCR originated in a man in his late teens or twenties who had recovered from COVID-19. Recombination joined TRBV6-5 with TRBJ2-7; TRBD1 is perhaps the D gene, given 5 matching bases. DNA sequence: TGTGCCAGCAGCCCCCAGGGTGGGGTCGGCGAGCAGTACTTC. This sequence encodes CASSPQGGVGEQYF.